The sequence of this T cell receptor beta chain was determined in a study of blood T cell repertoires in COVID-19. Background on the study: Samples came from the United States, Italy and Spain, spanning acute and convalescent COVID-19.

The table lists this clone with a count of one. The repertoire was sequenced with immunoSEQ multiplex PCR; TCRdb's copy has only in-frame clones and lacks some. Here the sample spans 70,000 to 80,000 clones, nearly 80% being singletons. The CDR3 loop spans 13 amino acids. CDR1 is SNHLY and CDR2 is FYNNEI in the germline V gene. V lost 5 bases, J lost 7 bases, and 14 bases lay in between. Material for sequencing was peripheral blood. V is TRBV2 and J is TRBJ1-2; weak D call: TRBD1 (6 bases). The clonotype was recovered from a human donor in a cohort sampled during active COVID-19. In DNA form, the CDR3 reads TGTGCCAGCAGTAGGGGGGGGGCTGGTGGCTACACCTTC. This codes for CASSRGGAGGYTF.